These 28 T cell receptor beta chains were sequenced from one sample in a study of T cells after yellow fever vaccination. TCRdb ran MiXCR on the 5' RACE reads and lists one entry per CDR3 protein. The data show hundreds of thousands of distinct CDR3 sequences, roughly 3.5% seen once. This sample comprised PBMCs, obtained on the day of the yellow fever booster vaccination. Receptor source: a man aged 18-30 years who received the YFV17D yellow fever vaccine.

The V call is TRBV12-5, the J call TRBJ2-7; D unresolved. The CDR3 contains 12 residues. V lost 1 base and J 6 bases, leaving 7 bases between the germline ends. Germline assignment: CDR1 LGHNT and CDR2 FRNRAP. The CDR3 loop reads CASGLGPSEQYF. CDR3 nucleotides: TGTGCTAGTGGTTTGGGACCCTCCGAGCAGTACTTC.

This clonotype was seen at least ten times. V usage is TRBV24-1 and J usage is TRBJ2-3; TRBD2 aligns across 10 bases. Germline lookup yields CDR1 KGHDR and CDR2 SFDVKD. After removal of 2 bases from V and 1 base from J, the junction contained 5 bases not matched to a gene. This CDR3 spans 17 amino acids. The CDR3 DNA reads TGTGCCACCAGTGATTGGCCCCTAGCGGGGGGCACAGATACGCAGTATTTT. This sequence encodes CATSDWPLAGGTDTQYF.

A few counts support this clonotype. The V gene is TRBV18, the J gene TRBJ1-5, with no clear D. The CDR3 length is 14 residues. The germline CDR1 and CDR2 sequences are KGHSH and LQKENI. Between the trimmed V and J ends, which lost 1 base and 7 bases, there was a span of 11 bases. CDR3 in amino acids: CASSPRLEGQPQHF. CDR3 nucleotides: TGTGCCAGCTCACCACGCCTCGAGGGACAGCCCCAGCATTTT.

This clonotype has more than one count but fewer than ten. The rearrangement links TRBV7-9 to TRBJ1-1, with no clear D. Trimming took off 1 base at V and 3 bases at J, with 12 bases between the two ends. Looked up from germline, CDR1 is SEHNR and CDR2 is FQNEAQ (reference sequence). The CDR3 sequence is 15 residues long. The CDR3 nucleotides read TGTGCCAGCAGCTTAGGTCCCTTTGGGGACACTGAAGCTTTCTTT. It specifies CASSLGPFGDTEAFF.

This clonotype was counted ten times or more. This chain connects TRBV20-1 to TRBJ2-3, with 9 positions matching TRBD1. Germline V gene sequence: CDR1 DFQATT, CDR2 SNEGSKA (reference sequence). CDR3 length equals 14 residues. J gave up 1 base and V 7 bases, and 6 bases lay outside the gene matches. The CDR3 spells CSVRDRAGTDTQYF. CDR3 DNA sequence: TGCAGTGTTCGGGACAGGGCGGGCACAGATACGCAGTATTTT.

V and J are TRBV6-5 and TRBJ1-1, with no clear D. There are 16 residues in the CDR3. Germline-derived CDR1 and CDR2 are MNHEY and SVGAGI. Trimming stripped 0 bases from V and 0 bases from J, with 11 bases between. The CDR3 region is CASSYSFDTLNTEAFF. The CDR3, as DNA: TGTGCCAGCAGTTACTCGTTCGACACTTTGAACACTGAAGCTTTCTTT.

This clonotype occurred many times. The chain carries TRBV7-2 and TRBJ2-1; a possible D gene is TRBD2 (5 bases). Germline V CDR1 and CDR2: SGHTA, FQGNSA. The CDR3 consists of 14 residues. V shed 3 bases and J shed 8 bases, with 14 bases lying between them. The CDR3 protein is CASSFTPGGYEQFF. CDR3 DNA: TGTGCCAGCAGCTTTACTCCCGGAGGTTATGAGCAGTTCTTC.

This chain uses TRBV12-3 or TRBV12-4 with TRBJ1-6; D is possibly TRBD1 (5 bases). The length of the CDR3 is 14 residues. V shed 10 bases and J shed 0 bases, with 10 bases lying between them. The CDR3 here is CATGGNSYNSPLHF. In DNA form, the CDR3 reads TGTGCCACCGGGGGGAACTCCTATAATTCACCCCTCCACTTT.

This clonotype was detected ten times or more. The chain joins TRBV7-6 to TRBJ2-4, with TRBD1 identical over 11 bases. This CDR3 is built from 14 residues. The ends lost 5 bases at V and 8 bases at J; junction bases unmatched: 5. The V gene's germline CDR1 is SGHVS and CDR2 FNYEAQ. For the CDR3, the DNA is TGTGCCAGCAGCCTCGGGACAGGGGGGGACATTCAGTACTTC. This translates into CASSLGTGGDIQYF.

V is TRBV7-2 and J is TRBJ2-7; D is ambiguous. Per germline, CDR1 SGHTA and CDR2 FQGNSA. The CDR3 sequence is 13 residues long. With 2 bases removed from V and 4 bases from J, the gap between germline ends came to 9 bases. The CDR3 loop reads CASSLSQRYEQYF. CDR3 DNA: TGTGCCAGCAGCTTATCCCAGAGATACGAGCAGTACTTC.

The chain is built from TRBV2 and TRBJ1-3; tentative D call: TRBD1 (5 bases). The CDR3 covers 12 residues. Trimming cost V 8 bases and J 3 bases, with 8 bases left between them. Per the germline V gene, CDR1 is SNHLY and CDR2 is FYNNEI. CDR3 DNA sequence: TGTGCCAGCCAGGGCGATGGAAACACCATATATTTT. Its protein product is CASQGDGNTIYF. The full variable domain, in which reference TRBV2 and TRBJ1-3 provide the parts outside the CDR3, is EPEVTQTPSHQVTQMGQEVILRCVPISNHLYFYWYRQILGQKVEFLVSFYNNEISEKSEIFDDQFSVERPDGSNFTLKIRSTKLEDSAMYFCASQGDGNTIYFGEGSWLTVV.

The genes are TRBV5-1 and TRBJ1-5; 7 bases map to TRBD1. Germline CDR1 SGHRS, CDR2 YFSETQ. V was clipped by 3 bases and J by 6 bases; unmatched bases: 3. The CDR3 has 13 residues. CDR3 nucleotides: TGCGCCAGCAGCTGGACAGGAGCTCAGCCCCAGCATTTT. Protein sequence: CASSWTGAQPQHF. Drawing the rest from reference TRBV5-1 and TRBJ1-5, the complete variable domain is KAGVTQTPRYLIKTRGQQVTLSCSPISGHRSVSWYQQTPGQGLQFLFEYFSETQRNKGNFPGRFSGRQFSNSRSEMNVSTLELGDSALYLCASSWTGAQPQHFGDGTRLSIL.

This clonotype was seen ten or more times. The V call is TRBV4-3, the J call TRBJ2-5; TRBD1 aligns across 9 bases. Germline V gene sequence: CDR1 LGHNA, CDR2 YSLEER. This CDR3 comprises 16 residues. Losses at the gene ends were 3 bases for V and 5 bases for J; bases not matched to a gene: 10. CDR3 loop: CASSQGSTGGGETQYF. CDR3 bases: TGCGCCAGCAGCCAGGGGTCGACAGGGGGAGGCGAGACCCAGTACTTC.

Ten or more counts support this clonotype. The CDR3 DNA is TGCGCCAGCAGCCAAGAAATGGGACAGGGGGCATCACCCCTCCACTTT. This translates into CASSQEMGQGASPLHF. The chain has TRBV4-3 and TRBJ1-6; 12 bases are a match to TRBD1. CDR1 is LGHNA and CDR2 is YSLEER in the germline V gene. The CDR3 consists of 16 residues. V lost 0 bases, J lost 10 bases, and 4 bases stayed unmatched.

This clonotype occurred many times. A junction end diverges from the germline sequence, so it may reflect a read error. The chain is built from TRBV7-7 and TRBJ2-5; D possibly uses TRBD1 or TRBD2 (5 bases each). The CDR3 runs to 16 residues. Germline-derived CDR1 and CDR2 are SSHAT and FNYEAQ (reference sequence). The CDR3 sequence is CASSRSGPNIQETQYF. In DNA form, the CDR3 reads TGTGCTAGCAGTCGATCGGGACCGAATATCCAAGAGACCCAGTACTTC.

This clonotype was detected ten times or more. This chain joins TRBV20-1 and TRBJ2-7, with 7 bases identical to TRBD2. Unmatched junction bases numbered 9, after V lost 1 base and J lost 6 bases. Germline CDR1 is DFQATT and CDR2 is SNEGSKA (reference sequence). CDR3 length: 14 residues. Written as DNA, the CDR3 is TGCAGTGCTAGAGGGGGAGGGTACTACGGCGAGCAGTACGTC. The encoded protein is CSARGGGYYGEQYV.

This clonotype was seen many times. V and J are TRBV6-2 or TRBV6-3 and TRBJ2-5, with 8 bases matching TRBD1. Losses at the gene ends were 6 bases for V and 2 bases for J; bases not matched to a gene: 11. CDR3 size: 16 residues. Looked up from germline, CDR1 is MNHEY and CDR2 is SVGEGT. DNA for the CDR3: TGTGCCAGCAGCCAACGGGGCCAGGGGGCACAAGAGACCCAGTACTTC. Amino acids: CASSQRGQGAQETQYF.

This clonotype was counted only a few times. The V call is TRBV19, the J call TRBJ2-3; no clear D gene. The V end lost 4 bases, the J end lost 3 bases, and 8 bases lay between the germline ends. The length of the CDR3 is 13 residues. The germline V gene has CDR1 LNHDA and CDR2 SQIVND (reference sequence). CDR3 region: CASSTVGTDTQYF. In DNA, the CDR3 is TGTGCCAGTAGTACGGTTGGGACAGATACGCAGTATTTT.

The chain employs TRBV5-1 and TRBJ2-3; tentative D call: TRBD1 (5 bases). CDR1 is SGHRS and CDR2 is YFSETQ in the germline V gene. The CDR3 covers 14 residues. Trimming removed 0 bases from V and 8 bases from J, with 13 bases in between. CDR3 in amino acids: CASSLDQGLGTQYF. CDR3 nucleotides: TGCGCCAGCAGCTTGGATCAGGGTTTGGGTACGCAGTATTTT.

This clonotype was detected only a few times. V is TRBV7-2 and J is TRBJ2-7; unclear D gene. CDR3 length equals 15 residues. The germline V gene has CDR1 SGHTA and CDR2 FQGNSA. V shed 6 bases and J shed 6 bases, with 21 bases lying between them. For the CDR3, the DNA is TGTGCCAGCAGAATACAGAACAGAGGCGCGACCGAGCAGTACTTC. It yields the protein CASRIQNRGATEQYF.

The CDR3 sequence is CASSPQGTGGRNTEAFF. The CDR3 region has the DNA TGTGCCAGCTCACCACAGGGGACAGGGGGTAGGAACACTGAAGCTTTCTTT. The V call is TRBV18, the J call TRBJ1-1, with 11 bases lining up with TRBD1. CDR3 length: 17 residues. Germline V gene data show CDR1 as KGHSH and CDR2 as LQKENI. V gave up 1 base and J gave up 1 base; unmatched junction bases: 5.

The chain combines TRBV12-3 or TRBV12-4 with TRBJ2-3, with no clear D. Trimming took 7 bases from V and 6 from J, leaving 26 bases between them. The CDR3 consists of 17 residues. CDR3 sequence reads: CASITARSTFRPDTQYF. The CDR3 DNA sequence: TGTGCCAGCATTACGGCTCGAAGCACATTTAGGCCTGATACGCAGTATTTT.

CDR3 protein: CASSWSDRGTDTQYF. The CDR3 DNA is TGTGCCAGCAGTTGGTCTGACAGGGGTACAGATACGCAGTATTTT. V gene TRBV6-5 combines with J gene TRBJ2-3; 8 bases map to TRBD1. The V and J ends lost 4 bases and 3 bases, in that order; junction bases with no gene match: 6. Germline assignment: CDR1 MNHEY and CDR2 SVGAGI. The CDR3 sequence is 15 residues long.

This clonotype was seen ten or more times. The chain uses TRBV20-1 and TRBJ2-3; weak D call: TRBD1 (6 bases). The germline V gene has CDR1 DFQATT and CDR2 SNEGSKA (reference sequence). V was pared by 5 bases and J by 3 bases, with 9 bases between. The CDR3 is 12 residues long. The CDR3 reads CSALGQTDTQYF. As DNA, the CDR3 is TGCAGTGCTCTTGGACAGACAGATACGCAGTATTTT.

V usage is TRBV5-1 and J usage is TRBJ2-5, with D maybe TRBD2 (7 bases). The germline V and J ends were trimmed by 0 bases and 4 bases, with 16 bases remaining between them. The CDR3 sequence is 16 residues long. Germline lookup yields CDR1 SGHRS and CDR2 YFSETQ. The CDR3 nucleotides are TGCGCCAGCAGCTTGGACTCGCGGGGGCAGGGAGAGACCCAGTACTTC. Translating gives CASSLDSRGQGETQYF.

The V and J genes are TRBV23-1 and TRBJ2-4; 8 bases are shared with TRBD1. TRBV23-1 is classed as an ORF, of uncertain function. V gave up 2 bases and J gave up 7 bases; unmatched junction bases: 4. The CDR3 loop spans 14 amino acids. The DNA of the CDR3 is TGCGCCAGCAGTCAAGGGTGGACAGGGAACATTCAGTACTTC. Translating it yields CASSQGWTGNIQYF.

This chain connects TRBV29-1 to TRBJ1-1, with D maybe TRBD1 (5 bases). The CDR3 loop spans 14 amino acids. Looked up from germline, CDR1 is SQVTM and CDR2 is ANQGSEA. Trimming took 4 bases from V and 1 from J, leaving 13 bases between them. DNA of the CDR3: TGCAGCGTTGCACCAGGGAATAGGAACACTGAAGCTTTCTTT. Translation gives CSVAPGNRNTEAFF. Variable domain in full (rest from reference TRBV29-1 and TRBJ1-1): SAVISQKPSRDICQRGTSLTIQCQVDSQVTMMFWYRQQPGQSLTLIATANQGSEATYESGFVIDKFPISRPNLTFSTLTVSNMSPEDSSIYLCSVAPGNRNTEAFFGQGTRLTVV.

The V and J genes are TRBV9 and TRBJ1-1; 7 bases line up with TRBD1. J was trimmed by 1 base and V by 3 bases; bases with no gene match: 3. CDR1 and CDR2 from the germline V gene are SGDLS and YYNGEE. There are 14 residues in the CDR3. The CDR3 loop is CASSARDRNTEAFF. The DNA for the CDR3 is TGTGCCAGCAGCGCCCGGGACAGGAACACTGAAGCTTTCTTT. Supplemented by reference TRBV9 and TRBJ1-1, the full variable domain reads DSGVTQTPKHLITATGQRVTLRCSPRSGDLSVYWYQQSLDQGLQFLIQYYNGEERAKGNILERFSAQQFPDLHSELNLSSLELGDSALYFCASSARDRNTEAFFGQGTRLTVV.